The T cell receptor beta chain described here comes from a study of blood T cell repertoires in COVID-19. The wider study: The samples span acute and convalescent COVID-19 from the United States, Italy and Spain. The analysed material was cDNA or gDNA that came from T cells, B-cell-depleted T cells, or PBMCs.

This CDR3 comprises 14 residues. The germline V gene encodes CDR1 SNHLY and CDR2 FYNNEI. V was clipped by 7 bases and J by 8 bases, with 18 bases between them. Clinical history as reported by participants underpinned cohort assignment. Original processing notes: From reference gene primer amplification, estimates of nucleated cell counts were derived. Using immunoSEQ multiplex PCR, the repertoire was profiled, and TCRdb retains in-frame clones only, with some absent. Clone size and the V and J calls come from that table; the DNA yielded D and trimming. This repertoire shows fewer than 350,000 clones, 75% to 90% found once; its top ten account for 1.5% to 2%. This clone appeared a single time.

The source is a middle-aged woman who had recovered from COVID-19. The sequenced material came from PBMCs or T cells enriched from blood (not recorded which). The chain is built from TRBV2 and TRBJ1-5; D gene unclear. DNA for the CDR3: TGTGCCAGCACCCGGGAGAGCGGCGGGGAGCCCCAGCATTTT. Protein sequence: CASTRESGGEPQHF.